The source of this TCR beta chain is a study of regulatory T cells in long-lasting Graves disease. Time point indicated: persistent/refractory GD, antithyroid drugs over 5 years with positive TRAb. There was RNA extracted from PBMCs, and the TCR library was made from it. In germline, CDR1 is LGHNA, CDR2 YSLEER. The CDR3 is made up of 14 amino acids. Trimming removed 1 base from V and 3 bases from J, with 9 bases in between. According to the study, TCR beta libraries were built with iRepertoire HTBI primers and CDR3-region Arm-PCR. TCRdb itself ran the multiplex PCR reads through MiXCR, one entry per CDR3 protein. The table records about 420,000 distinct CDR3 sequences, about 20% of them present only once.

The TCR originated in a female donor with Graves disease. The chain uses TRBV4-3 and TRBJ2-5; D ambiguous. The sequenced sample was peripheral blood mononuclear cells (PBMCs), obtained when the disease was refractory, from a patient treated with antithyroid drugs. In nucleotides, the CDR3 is TGCGCCAGCAGCCAAGTTGCTATGGAAGAGACCCAGTACTTC. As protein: CASSQVAMEETQYF.